Here is one T cell receptor beta chain with its context. The authors prepared the TCRbeta library with unique molecular identifiers. TCRdb used MiXCR to reprocess the PCR reads, holding one entry per CDR3 protein. This table has around 500,000 distinct CDR3 sequences, 23% appearing once. This sample stems from a study of T-cell reconstitution after alpha-beta-depleted transplantation in children. The germline V gene has CDR1 DFQATT and CDR2 SNEGSKA (reference sequence). The CDR3 consists of 12 residues. The ends were cut back, 6 bases at V and 7 bases at J, with 15 bases in the middle. This TCR came from a boy in the first two years of life who had a stem cell transplant for acute myeloid leukemia, so the T cells may come from the graft donor. Sequencing was performed on PBMCs, mostly from graft donor cells, taken 360 days after TCRalphabeta/CD19-depleted stem cell transplant. The rearrangement uses TRBV20-1 and TRBJ2-5; a weak D match, TRBD2 (6 bases). CDR3 coding DNA: TGCAGTGCGACCCCCCGGGGGAGGACCCAGTACTTC. Residues: CSATPRGRTQYF.